This TCR beta chain was recorded in a study of blood T cell repertoires in COVID-19. Assay: immunoSEQ multiplex PCR; the TCRdb copy retains only in-frame clones and omits some. The sample includes 150,000 to 200,000 clones, 70% to 85% seen only once; the top ten take 6.9%. This clone was seen only a few times. The source is a human donor with acute or convalescent COVID-19. The donor label of this sample is uncertain. Sequencing was performed on peripheral blood.

The CDR3 bases are TGCGCCAGCAGTCAAAGGGGGACGGAGCAGTACTTC. Its protein is CASSQRGTEQYF. The rearrangement joins TRBV23-1 to TRBJ2-7, with D perhaps TRBD1 (6 bases). TRBV23-1 falls under the ORF class, with uncertain function. V lost 2 bases and J lost 7, with 9 bases in between. CDR3 length: 12 amino acids.